This entry describes one T cell receptor (beta chain). Its matching antigen is unknown. The data are from a study of cytomegalovirus exposure and HLA in healthy donors. The PCR contained 60 Vbeta and 13 Jbeta primers. This table comes from immunoSEQ multiplex PCR, and its TCRdb copy is limited to in-frame clones, with some not included. The table has more than 140,000 clones, roughly 79% seen once; the top ten hold roughly 0.7%. The germline V gene has CDR1 KGHSH and CDR2 LQKENI. Trimming removed 2 bases from V and 8 bases from J; junction bases left unmatched: 3. The CDR3 is made up of 14 amino acids. Broader study findings: Among donors in an Asian-associated ancestry cluster, a later analysis reportedly found fewer N-insertions than the roughly 700-donor mean. No immune exposure information besides CMV serostatus was available.

Specimen: PBMCs. The receptor was derived from a male donor in good health and CMV-seronegative. The rearrangement uses TRBV18 and TRBJ1-4; 9 bases are a match to TRBD1. The CDR3 protein is CASSPGQGSEKLFF. CDR3 bases: TGTGCCAGCTCACCAGGACAGGGGAGCGAAAAACTGTTTTTT. The whole variable domain, remainder taken from reference TRBV18 and TRBJ1-4, is NAGVMQNPRHLVRRRGQEARLRCSPMKGHSHVYWYRQLPEEGLKFMVYLQKENIIDESGMPKERFSAEFPKEGPSILRIQQVVRGDSAAYFCASSPGQGSEKLFFGSGTQLSVL.